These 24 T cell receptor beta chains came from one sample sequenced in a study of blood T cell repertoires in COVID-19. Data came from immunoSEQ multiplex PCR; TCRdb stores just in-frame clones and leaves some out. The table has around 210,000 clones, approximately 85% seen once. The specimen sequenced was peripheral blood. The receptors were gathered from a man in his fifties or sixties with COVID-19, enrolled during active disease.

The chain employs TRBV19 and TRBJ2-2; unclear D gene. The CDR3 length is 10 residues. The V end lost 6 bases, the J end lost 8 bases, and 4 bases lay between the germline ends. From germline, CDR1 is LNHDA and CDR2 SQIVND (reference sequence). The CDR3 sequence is CASSEGELFF. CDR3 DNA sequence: TGTGCCAGTAGCGAGGGGGAGCTGTTTTTT.

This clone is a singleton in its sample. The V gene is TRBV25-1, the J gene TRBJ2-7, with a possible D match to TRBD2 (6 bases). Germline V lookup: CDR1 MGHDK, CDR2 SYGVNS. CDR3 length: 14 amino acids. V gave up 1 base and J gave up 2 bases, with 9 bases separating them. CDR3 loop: CASSESGRPYEQYF. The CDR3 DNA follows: TGTGCCAGCAGTGAATCGGGGAGGCCCTACGAGCAGTACTTC.

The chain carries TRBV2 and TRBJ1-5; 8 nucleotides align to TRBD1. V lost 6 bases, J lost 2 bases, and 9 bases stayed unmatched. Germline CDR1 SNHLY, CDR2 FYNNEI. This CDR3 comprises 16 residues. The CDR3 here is CASSVDRVEGNQPQHF. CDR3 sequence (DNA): TGTGCCAGCAGCGTGGACAGGGTAGAGGGCAATCAGCCCCAGCATTTT.

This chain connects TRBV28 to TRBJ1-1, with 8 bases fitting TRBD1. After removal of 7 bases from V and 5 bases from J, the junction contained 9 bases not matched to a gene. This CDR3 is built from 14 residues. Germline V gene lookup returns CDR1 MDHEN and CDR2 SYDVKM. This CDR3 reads CASTIRGRWTEAFF. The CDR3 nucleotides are TGTGCCAGCACCATCAGGGGGCGATGGACTGAAGCTTTCTTT.

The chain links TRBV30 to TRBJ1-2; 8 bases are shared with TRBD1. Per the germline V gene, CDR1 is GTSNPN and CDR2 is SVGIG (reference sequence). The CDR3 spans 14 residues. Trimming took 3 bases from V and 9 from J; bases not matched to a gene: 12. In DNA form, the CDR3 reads TGTGCCTGGAGCCCCCGGGACAGGTCCTCTAGCTACACCTTC. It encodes CAWSPRDRSSSYTF.

Here the CDR3 DNA reads TGTGCCAGCAGCGTCGACAGTAACTATGGCTACACCTTC. Translating gives CASSVDSNYGYTF. The V call is TRBV9, the J call TRBJ1-2; a possible D gene is TRBD1 (5 bases). Germline CDR1 SGDLS, CDR2 YYNGEE. Trimming stripped 2 bases from V and 1 base from J, with 6 bases between. This CDR3 contains 13 residues.

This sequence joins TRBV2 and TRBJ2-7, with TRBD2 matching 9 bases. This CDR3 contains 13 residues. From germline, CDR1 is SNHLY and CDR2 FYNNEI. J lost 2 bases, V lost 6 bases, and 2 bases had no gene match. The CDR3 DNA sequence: TGTGCCAGCAGGACTAGCGGCGCCTACGAGCAGTACTTC. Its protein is CASRTSGAYEQYF.

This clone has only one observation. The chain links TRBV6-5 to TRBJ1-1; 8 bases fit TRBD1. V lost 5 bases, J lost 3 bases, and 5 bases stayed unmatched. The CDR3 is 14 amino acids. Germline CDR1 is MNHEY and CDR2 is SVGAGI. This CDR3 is CASSQGALDTEAFF. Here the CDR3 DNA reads TGTGCCAGCAGTCAGGGGGCGCTGGACACTGAAGCTTTCTTT.

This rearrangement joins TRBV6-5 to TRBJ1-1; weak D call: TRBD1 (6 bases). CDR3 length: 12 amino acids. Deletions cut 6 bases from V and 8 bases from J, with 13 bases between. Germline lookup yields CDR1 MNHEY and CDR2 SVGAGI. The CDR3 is CASRGAALEAFF. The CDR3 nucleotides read TGTGCCAGCAGGGGGGCCGCCCTAGAAGCTTTCTTT.

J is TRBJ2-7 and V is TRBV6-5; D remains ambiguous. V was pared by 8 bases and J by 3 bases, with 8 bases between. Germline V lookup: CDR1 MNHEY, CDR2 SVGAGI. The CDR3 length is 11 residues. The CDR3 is CASPSVYEQYF. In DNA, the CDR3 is TGTGCCAGCCCCTCCGTCTACGAGCAGTACTTC.

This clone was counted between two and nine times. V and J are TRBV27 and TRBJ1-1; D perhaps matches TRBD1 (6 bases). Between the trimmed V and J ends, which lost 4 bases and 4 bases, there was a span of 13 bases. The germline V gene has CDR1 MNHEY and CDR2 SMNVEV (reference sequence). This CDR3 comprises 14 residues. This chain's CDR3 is CASSSAGRGTEAFF. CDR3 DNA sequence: TGTGCCAGCAGTTCGGCAGGCAGGGGCACTGAAGCTTTCTTT.

This chain's CDR3 is CASSLRPRGYEQFF. The CDR3 DNA sequence: TGTGCCAGCAGTCTACGCCCACGGGGTTATGAGCAGTTCTTC. The chain couples TRBV6-5 to TRBJ2-1, with a weak D call TRBD2 (5 bases). The CDR3 sequence is 14 residues long. Germline V CDR1 and CDR2: MNHEY, SVGAGI. The V gene lost 5 bases and the J gene lost 8 bases, with 16 bases spanning the gap.

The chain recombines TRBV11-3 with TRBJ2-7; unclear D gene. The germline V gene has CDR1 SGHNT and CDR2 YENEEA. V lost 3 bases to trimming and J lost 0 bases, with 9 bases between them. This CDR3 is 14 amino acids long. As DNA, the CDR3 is TGTGCCAGCAGCTTGACATCGAGCTCCTACGAGCAGTACTTC. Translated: CASSLTSSSYEQYF.

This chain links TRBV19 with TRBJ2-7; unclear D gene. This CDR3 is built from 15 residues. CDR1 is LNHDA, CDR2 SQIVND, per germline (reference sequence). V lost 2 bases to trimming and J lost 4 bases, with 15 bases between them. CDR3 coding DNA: TGTGCCAGTAGTATAAGTTCTGGATCCGGGTACGAGCAGTACTTC. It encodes CASSISSGSGYEQYF.

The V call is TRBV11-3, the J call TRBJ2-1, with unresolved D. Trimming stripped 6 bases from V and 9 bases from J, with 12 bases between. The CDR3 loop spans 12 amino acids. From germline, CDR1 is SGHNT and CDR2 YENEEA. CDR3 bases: TGTGCCAGCAGTTTATCATCGGGTGAGCAGTTCTTC. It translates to CASSLSSGEQFF.

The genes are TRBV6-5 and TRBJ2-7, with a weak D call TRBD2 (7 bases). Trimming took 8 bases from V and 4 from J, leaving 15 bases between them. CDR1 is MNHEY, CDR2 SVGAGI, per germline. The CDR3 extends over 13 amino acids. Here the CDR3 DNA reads TGTGCCAGCGGCCGCGGGGGCCGGTACGAGCAGTACTTC. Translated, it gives CASGRGGRYEQYF.

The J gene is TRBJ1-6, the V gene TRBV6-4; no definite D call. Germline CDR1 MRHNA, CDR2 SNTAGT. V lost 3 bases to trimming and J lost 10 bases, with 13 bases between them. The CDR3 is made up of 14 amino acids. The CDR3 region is CASSELPGLSPLHF. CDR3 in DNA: TGTGCCAGCAGTGAGTTACCGGGTCTATCACCCCTCCACTTT.

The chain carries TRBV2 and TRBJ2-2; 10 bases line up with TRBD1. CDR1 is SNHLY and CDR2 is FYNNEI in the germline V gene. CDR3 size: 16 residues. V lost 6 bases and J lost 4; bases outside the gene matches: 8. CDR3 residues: CASSRDRGEGTGELFF. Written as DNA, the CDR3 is TGTGCCAGCAGCCGGGACAGGGGAGAGGGCACCGGGGAGCTGTTTTTT.

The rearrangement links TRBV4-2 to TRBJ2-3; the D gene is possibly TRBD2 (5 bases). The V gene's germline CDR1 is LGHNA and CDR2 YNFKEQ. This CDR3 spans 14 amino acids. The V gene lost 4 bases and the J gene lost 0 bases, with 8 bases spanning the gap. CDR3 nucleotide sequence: TGTGCCAGCAGCCCCCGGACTAGCACAGATACGCAGTATTTT. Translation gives CASSPRTSTDTQYF.

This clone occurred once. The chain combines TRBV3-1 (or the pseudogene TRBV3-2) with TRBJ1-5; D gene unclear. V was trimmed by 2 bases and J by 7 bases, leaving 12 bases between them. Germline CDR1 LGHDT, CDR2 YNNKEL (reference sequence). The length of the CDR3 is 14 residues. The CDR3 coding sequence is TGTGCCAGCAGCCAAAGGAGCGCGTTACAGCCCCAGCATTTT. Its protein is CASSQRSALQPQHF.

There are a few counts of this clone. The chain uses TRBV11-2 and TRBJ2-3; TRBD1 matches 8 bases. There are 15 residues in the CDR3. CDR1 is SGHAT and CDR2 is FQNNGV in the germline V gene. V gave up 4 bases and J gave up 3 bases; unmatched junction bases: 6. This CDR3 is CASSSRGHRTDTQYF. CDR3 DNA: TGTGCCAGCAGCTCCAGGGGGCATAGGACAGATACGCAGTATTTT.

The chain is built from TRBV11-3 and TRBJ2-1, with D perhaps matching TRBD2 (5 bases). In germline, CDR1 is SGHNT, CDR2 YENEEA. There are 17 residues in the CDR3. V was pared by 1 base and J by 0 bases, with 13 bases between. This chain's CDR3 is CASSLAASSNSYNEQFF. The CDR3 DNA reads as TGTGCCAGCAGCTTAGCGGCTAGCAGCAACTCCTACAATGAGCAGTTCTTC.

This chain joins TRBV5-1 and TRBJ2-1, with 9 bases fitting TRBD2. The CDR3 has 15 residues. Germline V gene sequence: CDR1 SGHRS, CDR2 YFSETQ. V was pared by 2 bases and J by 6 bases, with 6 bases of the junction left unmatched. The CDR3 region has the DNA TGCGCCAGCAGCTTTTTAGCGGGGGATCTCAATGAGCAGTTCTTC. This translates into CASSFLAGDLNEQFF.

CDR3 coding DNA: TGTGCCAGTAGTATAACCCCCACAGGGCTAGGGCTGAACACTGAAGCTTTCTTT. Translating gives CASSITPTGLGLNTEAFF. The chain employs TRBV19 and TRBJ1-1; weak D call: TRBD1 (6 bases). CDR1 LNHDA and CDR2 SQIVND come from the germline V gene (reference sequence). The CDR3 runs 18 residues. Trimming stripped 2 bases from V and 0 bases from J, with 19 bases between.